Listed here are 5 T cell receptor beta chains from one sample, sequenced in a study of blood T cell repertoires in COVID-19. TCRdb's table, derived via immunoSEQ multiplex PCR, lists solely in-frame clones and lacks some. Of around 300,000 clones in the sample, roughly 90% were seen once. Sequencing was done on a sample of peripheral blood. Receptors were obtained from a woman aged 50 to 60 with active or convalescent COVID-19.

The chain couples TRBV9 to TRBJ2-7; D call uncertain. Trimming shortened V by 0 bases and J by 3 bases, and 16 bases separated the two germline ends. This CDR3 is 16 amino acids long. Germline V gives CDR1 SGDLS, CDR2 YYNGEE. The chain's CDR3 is CASSVDLLAAVYEQYF. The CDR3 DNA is TGTGCCAGCAGCGTAGATCTTTTGGCGGCCGTCTACGAGCAGTACTTC.

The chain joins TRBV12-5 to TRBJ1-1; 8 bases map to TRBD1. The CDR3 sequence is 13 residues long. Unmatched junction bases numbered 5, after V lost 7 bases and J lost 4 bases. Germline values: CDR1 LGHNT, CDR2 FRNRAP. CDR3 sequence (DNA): TGTGCTAGTGCCACAGGGGGTAGCACTGAAGCTTTCTTT. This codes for CASATGGSTEAFF.

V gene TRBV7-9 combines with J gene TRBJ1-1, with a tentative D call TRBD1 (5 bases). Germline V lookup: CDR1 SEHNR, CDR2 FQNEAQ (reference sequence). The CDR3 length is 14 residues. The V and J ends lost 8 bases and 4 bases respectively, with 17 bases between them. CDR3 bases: TGTGCCAGCCTGGGGAGGGGACGGCGCACTGAAGCTTTCTTT. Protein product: CASLGRGRRTEAFF.

DNA for the CDR3: TGTGCCATCAGTGGGGACAGGGGTCGAACTGAAGCTTTCTTT. It specifies CAISGDRGRTEAFF. This chain uses TRBV10-3 with TRBJ1-1; 10 bases align to TRBD1. The ends lost 4 bases at V and 5 bases at J; junction bases unmatched: 4. Germline V CDR1 and CDR2: ENHRY, SYGVKD. The CDR3 sequence is 14 residues long.

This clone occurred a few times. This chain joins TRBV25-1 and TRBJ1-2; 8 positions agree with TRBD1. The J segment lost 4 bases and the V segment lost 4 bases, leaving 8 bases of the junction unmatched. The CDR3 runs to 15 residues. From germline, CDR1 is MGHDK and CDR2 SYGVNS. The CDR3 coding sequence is TGTGCCAGCAGTGCCCAGGGGGCAGGACCCTATGGCTACACCTTC. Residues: CASSAQGAGPYGYTF.